The 29 T cell receptor beta chains below all came from one sample that was sequenced in a study of radiation and T cells in renal cell carcinoma. Time point given: baseline pretreatment blood. The treatment is: 15 Gy SBRT to primary tumor, nephrectomy 4 weeks later. Clones were sequenced by immunoSEQ multiplex PCR, and TCRdb holds only the in-frame ones, with some missing. Of tens of thousands of clones detected, 82% appear once; the ten largest clones hold 5% to 6.5%. Sequenced material: blood, taken from a patient whose treatment included radiotherapy and nephrectomy. The receptors were sampled from a man aged 55 to 70 with renal cell carcinoma.

In the case of this clone: One end of the junction varies from germline; a read error may be responsible. The chain couples TRBV29-1 to TRBJ1-1; 11 bases agree with TRBD1. Per the germline V gene, CDR1 is SQVTM and CDR2 is ANQGSEA. This CDR3 is 15 amino acids long. The CDR3, as DNA: TGCAGCGTCGAAGGGACAGGGGGAGGAGGCACTGAAGCTTTCTTT. It yields the protein CSVEGTGGGGTEAFF.

The V and J genes are TRBV5-6 and TRBJ1-1; 7 bases agree with TRBD1. Germline values: CDR1 SGHDT, CDR2 YYEEEE. This CDR3 has 16 residues. With V trimmed by 2 bases and J by 1 base, 8 bases remained unmatched. CDR3 nucleotides: TGTGCCAGCAGCTTTTATAGGGGGCTGACGAACACTGAAGCTTTCTTT. Its protein product is CASSFYRGLTNTEAFF.

This clone has only a few counts. J is TRBJ1-2 and V is TRBV5-1, with TRBD1 identical over 9 bases. With V trimmed by 1 base and J by 6 bases, 1 base remained unmatched. Germline CDR1 and CDR2: SGHRS and YFSETQ. The CDR3 extends over 13 amino acids. The CDR3 loop reads CASSLRQGDGYTF. In DNA form, the CDR3 reads TGCGCCAGCAGCTTGCGACAGGGGGATGGCTACACCTTC.

This clone was seen once. The chain joins TRBV21-1 to TRBJ1-5; the table assigns TRBD1, which was not confirmed against the DNA. TRBV21-1 constitutes a pseudogene. This CDR3 spans 19 amino acids. CDR3 DNA: TGTGCCAGCAGCGTTTTTGGTCCAAGGAACAGGGGGTCGAGTCAGCCCCAGCATTTT. Amino acid sequence: CASSVFGPRNRGSSQPQHF.

This clone was found a few times. CDR3 protein: CASSQRVNTEAFF. The CDR3 DNA sequence: TGCGCCAGCAGCCAAAGGGTGAACACTGAAGCTTTCTTT. The V call is TRBV4-1, the J call TRBJ1-1; D unresolved. CDR1 is MGHRA, CDR2 YSYEKL, per germline. The length of the CDR3 is 13 residues. V was clipped by 2 bases and J by 0 bases, with 4 bases between them.

This chain joins TRBV5-1 and TRBJ2-5, with 7 bases that match TRBD2. V dropped 0 bases and J dropped 5; count of bases not matched to a gene: 7. The CDR3 length is 15 residues. Germline V lookup: CDR1 SGHRS, CDR2 YFSETQ. The DNA of the CDR3 is TGCGCCAGCAGCTTGGCCGGCGGGAGAGGGGAGACCCAGTACTTC. Protein: CASSLAGGRGETQYF.

This chain uses TRBV7-3 with TRBJ2-5, with TRBD2 identical over 7 bases. Germline loops: CDR1 SGHTA, CDR2 FQGTGA. With V trimmed by 5 bases and J by 5 bases, 5 bases remained unmatched. The CDR3 runs to 13 residues. CDR3 loop: CASSPGGRETQYF. CDR3 coding DNA: TGTGCCAGCAGCCCGGGGGGAAGGGAGACCCAGTACTTC.

This clone has at least ten counts. The genes are TRBV18 and TRBJ1-4; D is uncertain. The CDR3 runs to 13 residues. Trimming shortened V by 2 bases and J by 7 bases, and 8 bases separated the two germline ends. Germline CDR1 and CDR2: KGHSH and LQKENI. The chain's CDR3 is CASSPDSGEKLFF. In nucleotides, the CDR3 is TGTGCCAGCTCACCAGACTCGGGTGAAAAACTGTTTTTT.

This clone was picked up one time. The chain couples TRBV2 to TRBJ2-3, with D perhaps matching TRBD1 or TRBD2 (5 bases each). This CDR3 is built from 14 residues. The V and J ends lost 6 bases and 5 bases respectively, with 15 bases between them. Germline CDR1 and CDR2: SNHLY and FYNNEI. For the CDR3, the DNA is TGTGCCAGCAGGGCAGGGACGGCGGTAGATACGCAGTATTTT. It translates to CASRAGTAVDTQYF.

The rearrangement uses TRBV18 and TRBJ2-1; 9 bases align to TRBD2. This CDR3 has 17 residues. The V gene end was trimmed by 6 bases and the J gene end by 8 bases; junction bases not matched to a gene: 17. Germline CDR1 reads KGHSH; CDR2 reads LQKENI. The CDR3 DNA sequence: TGTGCCAGCTCGCTGACTAGCGGCTATACTCAAACGTATGAGCAGTTCTTC. As protein: CASSLTSGYTQTYEQFF.

The CDR3 is CASRGWGQAVTEAFF. In DNA form, the CDR3 reads TGTGCCAGTAGGGGATGGGGACAGGCCGTCACTGAAGCTTTCTTT. The rearrangement uses TRBV19 and TRBJ1-1; the match to TRBD1 covers 8 bases. The trim removed 6 bases at V and 4 bases at J, leaving 10 bases unmatched. Germline V gives CDR1 LNHDA, CDR2 SQIVND (reference sequence). CDR3 length: 15 amino acids.

To note about this clone: The sample contains more than one DNA sequence encoding this CDR3. The chain has TRBV7-2 and TRBJ2-1; 9 bases line up with TRBD2. The germline CDR1 and CDR2 sequences are SGHTA and FQGNSA. The CDR3 has 15 amino acids. Trimming removed 5 bases from V and 4 bases from J; junction bases left unmatched: 6. CDR3 region: CASSPGLAVYNEQFF. The CDR3 DNA sequence: TGTGCCAGCAGCCCGGGACTAGCCGTGTACAATGAGCAGTTCTTC. Full variable domain (rest looked up from reference TRBV7-2 and TRBJ2-1): GAGVSQSPSNKVTEKGKDVELRCDPISGHTALYWYRQSLGQGLEFLIYFQGNSAPDKSGLPSDRFSAERTGGSVSTLTIQRTQQEDSAVYLCASSPGLAVYNEQFFGPGTRLTVL.

This clone is medium-sized in the sample. The rearrangement joins TRBV11-2 to TRBJ1-4; 9 bases map to TRBD1. J gave up 8 bases and V 5 bases, and 9 bases lay outside the gene matches. The CDR3 spans 15 residues. Germline CDR1 is SGHAT and CDR2 is FQNNGV. The CDR3 loop reads CASSHGTGIKEKLFF. Written as DNA, the CDR3 is TGTGCCAGCAGCCACGGGACAGGGATTAAGGAAAAACTGTTTTTT.

A few counts support this clone. This chain uses TRBV19 with TRBJ1-1; D not resolved. The CDR3 has 13 residues. The V end was cut by 4 bases, the J end by 7 bases, with 13 bases between. Germline V CDR1 and CDR2: LNHDA, SQIVND (reference sequence). CDR3 sequence reads: CASSTGLYREAFF. CDR3 in DNA: TGTGCCAGTAGTACCGGACTGTACCGTGAAGCTTTCTTT.

V gene TRBV5-1 combines with J gene TRBJ1-1; no definite D call. The V gene lost 7 bases and the J gene lost 0 bases, with 10 bases spanning the gap. The CDR3 length is 13 residues. The germline V gene has CDR1 SGHRS and CDR2 YFSETQ. CDR3 sequence (DNA): TGCGCCAGCCGATTGGGGATGAACACTGAAGCTTTCTTT. Translating gives CASRLGMNTEAFF.

The chain has TRBV9 and TRBJ1-3, with 7 bases lining up with TRBD1. CDR3 length equals 17 residues. Germline V lookup: CDR1 SGDLS, CDR2 YYNGEE. Trimming removed 0 bases from V and 4 bases from J; junction bases left unmatched: 10. The CDR3 is CASSVASPRDSGNTIYF. The DNA of the CDR3 is TGTGCCAGCAGCGTAGCTTCCCCCCGGGACAGCGGAAACACCATATATTTT.

This chain uses TRBV7-2 with TRBJ1-5; D perhaps matches TRBD1 (5 bases). There are 16 residues in the CDR3. The V gene's germline CDR1 is SGHTA and CDR2 FQGNSA. The V end was cut by 2 bases, the J end by 2 bases, with 13 bases between. The CDR3 DNA reads as TGTGCCAGCAGCTTAAGAGGCCAGGGAGGCAATCAGCCCCAGCATTTT. Protein sequence: CASSLRGQGGNQPQHF.

The chain links TRBV5-1 to TRBJ1-1, with D perhaps TRBD1 (5 bases). Trimming removed 0 bases from V and 5 bases from J, with 8 bases in between. Germline CDR1 reads SGHRS; CDR2 reads YFSETQ. The CDR3 contains 13 residues. Here the CDR3 DNA reads TGCGCCAGCAGCTTGGGCAGGGAAACTGAAGCTTTCTTT. Translated, it gives CASSLGRETEAFF.

The rearrangement links TRBV9 to TRBJ2-3, with D perhaps TRBD1 (5 bases). The V end lost 2 bases, the J end lost 4 bases, and 20 bases lay between the germline ends. The CDR3 has 17 residues. Looked up from germline, CDR1 is SGDLS and CDR2 is YYNGEE. CDR3 amino acids: CASSVEWGPDPPDTQYF. The CDR3 DNA sequence: TGTGCCAGCAGCGTTGAATGGGGCCCCGACCCCCCAGATACGCAGTATTTT. The whole variable domain, filled in from reference TRBV9 and TRBJ2-3, reads DSGVTQTPKHLITATGQRVTLRCSPRSGDLSVYWYQQSLDQGLQFLIQYYNGEERAKGNILERFSAQQFPDLHSELNLSSLELGDSALYFCASSVEWGPDPPDTQYFGPGTRLTVL.

The rearrangement links TRBV11-1 to TRBJ2-7; D is undetermined. In germline, CDR1 is SGHAT, CDR2 FQDESV (reference sequence). The CDR3 is 14 amino acids. V gave up 6 bases and J gave up 7 bases, with 19 bases separating them. CDR3 region: CASSKKAGPQEQYF. The CDR3 DNA reads as TGTGCCAGCAGTAAGAAGGCAGGCCCCCAGGAGCAGTACTTC.

This rearrangement joins TRBV28 to TRBJ1-1; 9 bases line up with TRBD1. This CDR3 region has 15 residues. Germline V gene lookup returns CDR1 MDHEN and CDR2 SYDVKM. Trimming at V came to 4 bases and at J to 3 bases, leaving 6 bases not matched to a gene. DNA of the CDR3: TGTGCCAGCAGTTCAGGACAGGGGAGGGACACTGAAGCTTTCTTT. This gives the protein CASSSGQGRDTEAFF.

This clone was counted between two and nine times. This chain joins TRBV6-5 and TRBJ2-7, with D perhaps TRBD1 (6 bases). Germline-derived CDR1 and CDR2 are MNHEY and SVGAGI. The CDR3 has 14 residues. Deletions cut 0 bases from V and 3 bases from J, with 9 bases between. CDR3 nucleotides: TGTGCCAGCAGTTACTCGGGCAGGGGCTACGAGCAGTACTTC. It yields the protein CASSYSGRGYEQYF.

V usage is TRBV10-1 and J usage is TRBJ2-1; no reliable D call. Per the germline V gene, CDR1 is WNHNN and CDR2 is SYGVQD (reference sequence). The CDR3 is 13 residues long. The ends were cut back, 3 bases at V and 5 bases at J, with 8 bases in the middle. The CDR3 spells CASSENADNEQFF. The CDR3 DNA follows: TGCGCCAGCAGTGAAAACGCGGACAATGAGCAGTTCTTC.

This clone was seen a few times. The genes are TRBV9 and TRBJ1-1; D gene unclear. This CDR3 region has 14 residues. The germline CDR1 and CDR2 sequences are SGDLS and YYNGEE. With 4 bases removed from V and 2 bases from J, the gap between germline ends came to 12 bases. The CDR3 DNA is TGTGCCAGCAGCCCAAGACCGGGTAACACTGAAGCTTTCTTT. Its translation: CASSPRPGNTEAFF.

This clone was recorded at least ten times. V gene TRBV30 combines with J gene TRBJ2-5, with 7 bases that match TRBD1. Germline CDR1 and CDR2: GTSNPN and SVGIG (reference sequence). Trimming cost V 0 bases and J 4 bases; bases outside gene matches: 2. This CDR3 is 13 amino acids long. The CDR3: CAWSVQGRETQYF. DNA for the CDR3: TGTGCCTGGAGTGTACAGGGGAGAGAGACCCAGTACTTC.

This clone was detected only once. The chain has TRBV7-2 and TRBJ2-2, with 8 positions matching TRBD1. Germline-derived CDR1 and CDR2 are SGHTA and FQGNSA. The length of the CDR3 is 14 residues. Germline trimming cut 5 bases from V and 4 bases from J; bases unmatched to any gene: 3. CDR3 residues: CASSQGAGTGELFF. CDR3 in DNA: TGTGCCAGCAGCCAGGGGGCGGGCACCGGGGAGCTGTTTTTT.

The chain combines TRBV7-2 with TRBJ2-7; 7 bases fit TRBD2. V was clipped by 1 base and J by 8 bases; unmatched bases: 5. The CDR3 runs to 13 residues. Germline values: CDR1 SGHTA, CDR2 FQGNSA. In DNA, the CDR3 is TGTGCCAGCAGCTTAGGGGGAGGGCCCCAGCAGTACTTC. Its translation: CASSLGGGPQQYF.

The chain combines TRBV19 with TRBJ1-5, with 7 bases lining up with TRBD1. The CDR3 runs to 15 residues. CDR1 is LNHDA, CDR2 SQIVND, per germline (reference sequence). The V gene end was trimmed by 2 bases and the J gene end by 4 bases; junction bases not matched to a gene: 5. The CDR3 DNA is TGTGCCAGTAGTATAAAGGGGGCTGGAAATCAGCCCCAGCATTTT. Its translation: CASSIKGAGNQPQHF. Together with reference TRBV19 and TRBJ1-5, the CDR3 gives the full variable domain: DGGITQSPKYLFRKEGQNVTLSCEQNLNHDAMYWYRQDPGQGLRLIYYSQIVNDFQKGDIAEGYSVSREKKESFPLTVTSAQKNPTAFYLCASSIKGAGNQPQHFGDGTRLSIL.

This clone appeared a single time. This chain uses TRBV30 with TRBJ2-1, with TRBD2 identical over 8 bases. V trimming: 4 bases; J trimming: 7 bases; junction bases outside the gene matches: 18. Germline V gives CDR1 GTSNPN, CDR2 SVGIG (reference sequence). The CDR3 consists of 17 residues. CDR3 DNA: TGTGCCTGGAATCCCCACAAAGCGGGAGAAACAGCAAATGAGCAGTTCTTC. Protein product: CAWNPHKAGETANEQFF.